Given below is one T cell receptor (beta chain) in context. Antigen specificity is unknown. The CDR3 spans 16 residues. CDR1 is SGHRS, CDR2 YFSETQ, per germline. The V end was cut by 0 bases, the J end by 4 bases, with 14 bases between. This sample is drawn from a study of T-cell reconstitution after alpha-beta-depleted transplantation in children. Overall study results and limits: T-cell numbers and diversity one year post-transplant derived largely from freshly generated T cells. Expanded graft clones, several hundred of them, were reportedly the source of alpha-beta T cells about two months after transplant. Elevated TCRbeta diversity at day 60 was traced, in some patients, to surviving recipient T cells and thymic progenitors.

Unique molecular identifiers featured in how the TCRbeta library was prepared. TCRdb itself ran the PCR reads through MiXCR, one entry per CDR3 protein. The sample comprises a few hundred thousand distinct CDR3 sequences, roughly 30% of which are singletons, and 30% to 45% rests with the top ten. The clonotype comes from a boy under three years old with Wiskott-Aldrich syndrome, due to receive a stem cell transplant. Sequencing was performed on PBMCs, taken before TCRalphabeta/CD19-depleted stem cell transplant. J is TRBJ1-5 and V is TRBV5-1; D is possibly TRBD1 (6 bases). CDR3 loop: CASSLVPTQGNQPQHF. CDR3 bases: TGCGCCAGCAGCTTGGTTCCCACCCAGGGGAATCAGCCCCAGCATTTT.